The T cell receptor beta chain under discussion was sequenced for a study of early T cells in non-severe SARS-CoV-2 infection. In the study overall: Unsorted whole blood bulk RNA was sequenced, with unpaired chains.

Unique molecular identifiers (one per individual cDNA molecule) were attached. A single record per CDR3 protein comes from TCRdb applying MiXCR to the 5' RACE reads. The sample shows around 63,000 distinct CDR3 sequences, 10% to 15% of them seen only once. This clonotype was counted ten times or more. Its antigen remains unidentified. Study results and caveats: Matching against VDJdb likely underestimated virus-specific expansions, favoring anti-spike CD8.

This receptor was identified in an adult who was a healthcare worker with PCR-confirmed SARS-CoV-2 infection or an uninfected control (not recorded which). Sequenced input: whole blood.

The DNA of the CDR3 is TGTGCCAGCAGCAAAGCGGGCAGGCCTAACTATGGCTACACCTTC. Its protein product is CASSKAGRPNYGYTF. This chain joins TRBV21-1 and TRBJ1-2. TRBV21-1 is a documented pseudogene. This CDR3 is 15 amino acids long.